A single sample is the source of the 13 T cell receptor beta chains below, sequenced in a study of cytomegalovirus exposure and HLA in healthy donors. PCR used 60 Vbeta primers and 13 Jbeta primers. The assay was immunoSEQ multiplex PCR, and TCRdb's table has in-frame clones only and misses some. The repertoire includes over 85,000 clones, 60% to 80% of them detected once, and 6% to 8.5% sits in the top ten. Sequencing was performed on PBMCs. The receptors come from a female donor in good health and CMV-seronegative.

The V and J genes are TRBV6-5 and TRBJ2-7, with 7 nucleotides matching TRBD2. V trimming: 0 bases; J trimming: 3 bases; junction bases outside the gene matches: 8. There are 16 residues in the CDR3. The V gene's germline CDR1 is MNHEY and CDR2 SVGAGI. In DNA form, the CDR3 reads TGTGCCAGCAGTTACTCGTCGGGCGGGAGTAGCTACGAGCAGTACTTC. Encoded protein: CASSYSSGGSSYEQYF.

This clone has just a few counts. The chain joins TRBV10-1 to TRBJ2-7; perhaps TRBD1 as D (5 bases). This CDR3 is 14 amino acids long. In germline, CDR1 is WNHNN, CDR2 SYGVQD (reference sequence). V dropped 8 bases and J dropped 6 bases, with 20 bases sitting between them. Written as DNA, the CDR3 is TGCGCCAGCCGACCTGGGCAGGGTGAGAGCGAGCAGTACTTC. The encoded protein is CASRPGQGESEQYF.

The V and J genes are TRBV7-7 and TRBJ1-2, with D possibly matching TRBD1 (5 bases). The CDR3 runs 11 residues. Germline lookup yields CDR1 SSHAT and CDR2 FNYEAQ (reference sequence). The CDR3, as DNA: TGTGCTGTGGGGGGGAACTATGGCTACACCTTC. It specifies CAVGGNYGYTF.

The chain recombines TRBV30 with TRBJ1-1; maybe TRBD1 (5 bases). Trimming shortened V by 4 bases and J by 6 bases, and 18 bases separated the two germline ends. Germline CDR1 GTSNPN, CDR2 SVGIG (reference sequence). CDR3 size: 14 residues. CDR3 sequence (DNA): TGTGCCTGGACCGGGGCCTTTGGGGGGGCTGAAGCTTTCTTT. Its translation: CAWTGAFGGAEAFF.

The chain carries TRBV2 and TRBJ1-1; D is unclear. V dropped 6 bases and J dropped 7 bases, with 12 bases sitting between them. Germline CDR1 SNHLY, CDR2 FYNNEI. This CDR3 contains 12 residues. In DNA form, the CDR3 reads TGTGCCAGCAGGGCGGGCCCCCTTGAAGCTTTCTTT. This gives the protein CASRAGPLEAFF.

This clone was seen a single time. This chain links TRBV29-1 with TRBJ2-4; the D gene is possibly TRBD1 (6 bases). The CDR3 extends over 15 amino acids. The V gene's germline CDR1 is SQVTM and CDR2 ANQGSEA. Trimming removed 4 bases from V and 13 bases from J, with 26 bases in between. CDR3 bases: TGCAGCGTTGCTGGTCAGGGGCTTAATAAGGGCCCCCAGTACTTC. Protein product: CSVAGQGLNKGPQYF.

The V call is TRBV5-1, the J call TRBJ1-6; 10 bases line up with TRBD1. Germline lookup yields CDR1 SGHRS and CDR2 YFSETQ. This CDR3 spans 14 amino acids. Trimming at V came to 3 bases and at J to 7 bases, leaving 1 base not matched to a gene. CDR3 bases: TGCGCCAGCAGCTCGGGACAGGGGAATTCACCCCTCCACTTT. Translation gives CASSSGQGNSPLHF.

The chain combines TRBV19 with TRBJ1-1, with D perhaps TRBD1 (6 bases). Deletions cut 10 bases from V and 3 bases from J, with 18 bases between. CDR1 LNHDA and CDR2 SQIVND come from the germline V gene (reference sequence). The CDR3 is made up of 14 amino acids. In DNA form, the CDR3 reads TGTGCCACCAAACAGGGAGGGGGATACACTGAAGCTTTCTTT. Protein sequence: CATKQGGGYTEAFF.

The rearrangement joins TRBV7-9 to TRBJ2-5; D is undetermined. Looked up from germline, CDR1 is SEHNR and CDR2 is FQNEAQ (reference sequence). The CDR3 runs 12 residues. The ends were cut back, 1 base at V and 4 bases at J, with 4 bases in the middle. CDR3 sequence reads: CASSLVLETQYF. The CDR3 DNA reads TGTGCCAGCAGCTTAGTACTAGAGACCCAGTACTTC.

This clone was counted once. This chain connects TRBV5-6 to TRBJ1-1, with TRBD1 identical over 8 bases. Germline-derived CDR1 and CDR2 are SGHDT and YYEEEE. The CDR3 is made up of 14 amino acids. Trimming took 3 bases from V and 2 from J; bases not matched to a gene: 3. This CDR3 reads CASSYGQGNTEAFF. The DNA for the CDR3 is TGTGCCAGCAGCTACGGACAGGGAAACACTGAAGCTTTCTTT. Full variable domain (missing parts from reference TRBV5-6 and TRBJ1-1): DAGVTQSPTHLIKTRGQQVTLRCSPKSGHDTVSWYQQALGQGPQFIFQYYEEEERQRGNFPDRFSGHQFPNYSSELNVNALLLGDSALYLCASSYGQGNTEAFFGQGTRLTVV.

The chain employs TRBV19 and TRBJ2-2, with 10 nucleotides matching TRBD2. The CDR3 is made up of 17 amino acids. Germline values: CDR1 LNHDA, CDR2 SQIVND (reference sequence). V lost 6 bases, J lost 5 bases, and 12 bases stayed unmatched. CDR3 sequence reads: CASRASSGRARTGELFF. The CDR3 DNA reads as TGTGCCAGTAGAGCATCAAGCGGGAGGGCCCGAACCGGGGAGCTGTTTTTT.

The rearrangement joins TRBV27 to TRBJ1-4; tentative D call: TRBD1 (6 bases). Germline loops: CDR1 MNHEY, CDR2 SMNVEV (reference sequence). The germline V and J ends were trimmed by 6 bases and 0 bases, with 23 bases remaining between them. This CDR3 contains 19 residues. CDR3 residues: CASSSSQGRFYATNEKLFF. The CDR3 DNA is TGTGCCAGCAGCTCTAGCCAGGGGCGCTTCTATGCAACTAATGAAAAACTGTTTTTT.

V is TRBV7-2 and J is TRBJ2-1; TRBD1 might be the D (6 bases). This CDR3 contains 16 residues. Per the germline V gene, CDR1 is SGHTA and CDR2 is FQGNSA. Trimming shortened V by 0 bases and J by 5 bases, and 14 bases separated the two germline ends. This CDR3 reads CASSLAAYREHNEQFF. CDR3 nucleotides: TGTGCCAGCAGCTTAGCGGCCTACAGGGAACACAATGAGCAGTTCTTC. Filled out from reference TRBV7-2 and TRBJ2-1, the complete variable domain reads GAGVSQSPSNKVTEKGKDVELRCDPISGHTALYWYRQSLGQGLEFLIYFQGNSAPDKSGLPSDRFSAERTGGSVSTLTIQRTQQEDSAVYLCASSLAAYREHNEQFFGPGTRLTVL.